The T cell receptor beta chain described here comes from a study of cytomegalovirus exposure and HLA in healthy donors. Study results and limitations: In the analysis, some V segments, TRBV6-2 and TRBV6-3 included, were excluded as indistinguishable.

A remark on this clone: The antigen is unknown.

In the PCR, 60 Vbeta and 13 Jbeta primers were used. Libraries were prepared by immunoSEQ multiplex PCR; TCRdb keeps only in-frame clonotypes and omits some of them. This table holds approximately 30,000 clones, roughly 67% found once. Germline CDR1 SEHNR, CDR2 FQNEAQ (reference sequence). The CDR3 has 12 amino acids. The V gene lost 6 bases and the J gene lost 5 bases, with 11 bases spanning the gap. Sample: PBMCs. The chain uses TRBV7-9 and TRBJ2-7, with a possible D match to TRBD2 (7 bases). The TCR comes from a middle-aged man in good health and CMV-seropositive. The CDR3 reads CASRGGVDEQYF. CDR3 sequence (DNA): TGTGCCAGCAGAGGGGGGGTGGACGAGCAGTACTTC. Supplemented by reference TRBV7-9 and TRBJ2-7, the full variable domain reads DTGVSQNPRHKITKRGQNVTFRCDPISEHNRLYWYRQTLGQGPEFLTYFQNEAQLEKSRLLSDRFSAERPKGSFSTLEIQRTEQGDSAMYLCASRGGVDEQYFGPGTRLTVT.